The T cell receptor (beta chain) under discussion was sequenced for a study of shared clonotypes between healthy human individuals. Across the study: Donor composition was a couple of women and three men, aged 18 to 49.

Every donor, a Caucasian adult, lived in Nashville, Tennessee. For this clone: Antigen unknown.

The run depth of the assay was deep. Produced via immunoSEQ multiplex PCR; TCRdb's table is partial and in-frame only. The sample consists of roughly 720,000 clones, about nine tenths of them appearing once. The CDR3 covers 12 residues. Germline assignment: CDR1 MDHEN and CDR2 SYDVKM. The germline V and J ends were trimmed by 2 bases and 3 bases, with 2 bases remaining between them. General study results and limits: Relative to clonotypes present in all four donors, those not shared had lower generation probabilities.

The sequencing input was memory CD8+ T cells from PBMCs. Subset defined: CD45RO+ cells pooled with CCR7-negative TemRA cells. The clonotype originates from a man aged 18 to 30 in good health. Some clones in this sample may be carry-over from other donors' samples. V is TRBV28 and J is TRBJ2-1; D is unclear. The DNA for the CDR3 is TGTGCCAGCAGTTTAATCTACAATGAGCAGTTCTTC. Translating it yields CASSLIYNEQFF.